One T cell receptor beta chain is described in this entry. This clone's antigen is unknown. No base-level quality is on record; no much larger clone is a single base apart. The data originate from a study of siplizumab effects on memory and regulatory T cells (dated by TCRdb to between 2018 and 2020). Turning to the overall study: The effect of the anti-CD2 antibody siplizumab on alloreactive T-cell subsets was examined in allogeneic mixed lymphocyte reactions constructed from human PBMCs. What the authors observed across the whole study: The suppressive function of proliferating Tregs from siplizumab cultures was not functionally confirmed. Siplizumab significantly lowered the cumulative frequency of alloreactive sequences that could be traced to unstimulated CD4+ memory T cells. Roughly 80-97% of proliferating CD4+ or CD8+ clones could not be assigned a naive or memory phenotype. Because sequences below about 10^-5 frequency were poorly captured, only a minor fraction of alloreactive clones could be mapped to unstimulated subsets. Compared with memory T cells, unstimulated naive T cells appeared more diverse, and naive cells seemed to make a substantial contribution to the alloresponse. Of the alloreactive CD4+ clones that could be mapped, the Treg-derived share averaged around 64% with siplizumab compared with under 35% in control reactions.

Sorted unstimulated T cells, along with proliferating T cells recovered from mixed lymphocyte reactions, underwent TCRbeta CDR3 sequencing. Fresh whole blood from ten HLA-typed healthy donors served as the source for isolating PBMCs. Unstimulated CD4+ non-regulatory T cells were FACS-sorted to map the origin of alloreactive clones. Preparation of the library involved the immunoSEQ multiplex PCR assay. Approximately 93,000 TCR templates per sample were assayed by the deep sequencing platform. Genomic DNA extracted from sorted T cells was the material used for TCRbeta CDR3 sequencing. Concerning the study's data processing: Clonal analysis of TCRbeta CDR3 data was done in the R programming language. Comparing unstimulated samples against CFSE-low samples taken after the reaction was how alloreactive CD4+ and CD8+ clones were defined. Regulatory or non-regulatory origin was assigned to alloreactive CD4+ clones by matching of sequences to sorted unstimulated Treg and non-Treg repertoires. TCRdb stores this immuneACCESS table with in-frame sequences only. Part of the clones is absent; in the studies checked, under half of the shortfall reflects unresolved V genes, and no reason is known for the rest. D and trimming were read from the DNA, whereas the V and J calls and clone size are those reported in that table. A total of about 100,000 clones appear in this sample, 94% of them only once. The ten biggest clones cover 1% to 1.5% of the sample.

Looking up the germline V gene (reference sequence) yields CDR1 LNHNV and CDR2 YYDKDF. From the cysteine through the phenylalanine, the CDR3 covers 15 amino acids. Only the CDR3 DNA is retained, 45 bases long and in frame from the first base. V loses 0 bases of germline sequence and J loses 0 bases, and the interval between the two ends is 6 bases. Material for sequencing was non-Treg CD4+ T cells sorted from blood. Interpreted using the paper, the cell subset or site label stands for: FACS-sorted unstimulated CD4+ non-regulatory T cells. This clonotype was sampled from a human donor in good health. The chain is made from TRBV15 and TRBJ1-3; the D gene assignment is ambiguous. The sequenced DNA: TGTGCCACCAGCAGAGATCTAGGCTCTGGAAACACCATATATTTT. It is translated as CATSRDLGSGNTIYF.